These 31 T cell receptor beta chains originate from one sample sequenced in a study of Ad26.COV2.S vaccination and SARS-CoV-2 variants (dated by TCRdb to about 2021). The treatment or condition label here, explained by the study, means: about 20 received Ad26.COV2.S at low or high dose, single or two shots; 5 received placebo; per-sample allocation not given. Repertoires of vaccine and placebo recipients were sequenced from samples taken on day 63 after the first injection. Libraries came from the immunoSEQ multiplex PCR assay. Imported from immuneACCESS, the table was reduced by TCRdb to in-frame sequences with V and J called. These copies leave out some clones; in studies compared against another copy, an unresolved V gene accounts for under half, and the cause of the remainder is not known. This sample comprises some 450,000 clones, 90% of them detected only once. The ten largest account for approximately 4.5% of the sample.

Sequencing was performed on peripheral blood, taken in a trial of Ad26.COV2.S vaccine versus placebo. These receptors all stem from a person aged 18-60 years who received the Ad26.COV2.S COVID-19 vaccine or a placebo.

The chain joins TRBV5-6 to TRBJ2-7; 9 nucleotides line up with TRBD1. This CDR3 has 17 amino acids. The V gene's germline CDR1 is SGHDT and CDR2 YYEEEE. With V trimmed by 0 bases and J by 6 bases, 13 bases remained unmatched. CDR3 sequence reads: CASSLVSPGQGVGEQYF. The CDR3 DNA is TGTGCCAGCAGCTTGGTGTCTCCGGGACAGGGTGTAGGCGAGCAGTACTTC.

CDR3 in DNA: TGCGCCAGCAGCTTAAGGGACTTTAACTCTGGGGCCAACGTCCTGACTTTC. This gives the protein CASSLRDFNSGANVLTF. The genes are TRBV5-1 and TRBJ2-6, with D possibly being TRBD2 (6 bases). This CDR3 spans 17 amino acids. Trimming stripped 2 bases from V and 0 bases from J, with 12 bases between. CDR1 SGHRS and CDR2 YFSETQ come from the germline V gene.

The chain uses TRBV28 and TRBJ2-5; possibly TRBD1 for D (8 bases). The CDR3 covers 14 residues. The ends were cut back, 6 bases at V and 5 bases at J, with 16 bases in the middle. Germline V lookup: CDR1 MDHEN, CDR2 SYDVKM. CDR3 residues: CASRETGGGETQYF. For the CDR3, the DNA is TGTGCCAGCAGAGAAACAGGGGGGGGTGAGACCCAGTACTTC. Drawing the rest from reference TRBV28 and TRBJ2-5, the complete variable domain is DVKVTQSSRYLVKRTGEKVFLECVQDMDHENMFWYRQDPGLGLRLIYFSYDVKMKEKGDIPEGYSVSREKKERFSLILESASTNQTSMYLCASRETGGGETQYFGPGTRLLVL.

This rearrangement joins TRBV2 to TRBJ2-3; D is uncertain. Germline V gene lookup returns CDR1 SNHLY and CDR2 FYNNEI. The CDR3 runs 12 residues. Trimming took off 8 bases at V and 3 bases at J, with 9 bases between the two ends. The CDR3 loop is CASFLGTDTQYF. The CDR3 nucleotides are TGTGCCAGCTTCCTGGGGACAGATACGCAGTATTTT.

The chain carries TRBV6-5 and TRBJ1-6; D is uncertain. CDR1 is MNHEY and CDR2 is SVGAGI in the germline V gene. The CDR3 has 10 amino acids. V was pared by 11 bases and J by 10 bases, with 9 bases between. The CDR3, as DNA: TGTGCCTGTACTGGCTCACCCCTCCACTTT. It yields the protein CACTGSPLHF.

The chain couples TRBV28 to TRBJ2-1; TRBD2 is a possible D gene (5 bases). The CDR3 covers 15 residues. Germline V lookup: CDR1 MDHEN, CDR2 SYDVKM. Trimming left V 8 bases short and J 2 bases short, with 16 bases between. CDR3 residues: CASGFPEGTYNEQFF. CDR3 bases: TGTGCCAGCGGGTTCCCCGAGGGTACCTACAATGAGCAGTTCTTC. The whole variable domain, remainder taken from reference TRBV28 and TRBJ2-1, is DVKVTQSSRYLVKRTGEKVFLECVQDMDHENMFWYRQDPGLGLRLIYFSYDVKMKEKGDIPEGYSVSREKKERFSLILESASTNQTSMYLCASGFPEGTYNEQFFGPGTRLTVL.

This chain connects TRBV6-5 to TRBJ2-3; TRBD2 matches 8 bases. Losses at the gene ends were 0 bases for V and 2 bases for J; bases not matched to a gene: 4. The CDR3 contains 16 residues. Germline V CDR1 and CDR2: MNHEY, SVGAGI. The chain's CDR3 is CASSYSKRELTDTQYF. DNA for the CDR3: TGTGCCAGCAGTTACTCAAAGCGGGAGCTCACAGATACGCAGTATTTT.

This clone was found once. The chain recombines TRBV7-2 with TRBJ1-2; 12 bases match TRBD1. Looked up from germline, CDR1 is SGHTA and CDR2 is FQGNSA. V lost 5 bases and J lost 8; bases outside the gene matches: 6. This CDR3 comprises 14 residues. The CDR3 protein is CASSQGQGALGYTF. Written as DNA, the CDR3 is TGTGCCAGCAGCCAGGGACAGGGGGCGCTCGGCTACACCTTC.

This rearrangement joins TRBV5-6 to TRBJ2-5; possible D gene TRBD2, 5 bases. This CDR3 is 13 amino acids long. V was trimmed by 3 bases and J by 4 bases, leaving 10 bases between them. The V gene's germline CDR1 is SGHDT and CDR2 YYEEEE. CDR3 sequence: CASSYGSSETQYF. Here the CDR3 DNA reads TGTGCCAGCAGCTATGGGAGTTCAGAGACCCAGTACTTC.

The J gene is TRBJ1-2, the V gene TRBV27; no clear D gene. The length of the CDR3 is 14 residues. CDR1 is MNHEY, CDR2 SMNVEV, per germline (reference sequence). Trimming took off 5 bases at V and 0 bases at J, with 10 bases between the two ends. CDR3 residues: CASSLTTTNYGYTF. As DNA, the CDR3 is TGTGCCAGCAGTCTCACGACCACTAACTATGGCTACACCTTC.

The V gene is TRBV5-4, the J gene TRBJ2-5; D is possibly TRBD2 (7 bases). Germline-derived CDR1 and CDR2 are SGHNT and YYREEE (reference sequence). The CDR3 spans 14 residues. Trimming took 2 bases from V and 7 from J, leaving 15 bases between them. CDR3 protein: CASSFAGAGGTQYF. CDR3 DNA sequence: TGTGCCAGCAGCTTCGCGGGGGCCGGAGGGACCCAGTACTTC.

This clone was seen once. The chain couples TRBV28 to TRBJ2-2; D remains ambiguous. CDR1 MDHEN and CDR2 SYDVKM come from the germline V gene. V was shortened by 3 bases and J by 10 bases, with 12 bases between the two germline ends. The CDR3 spans 13 residues. The DNA for the CDR3 is TGTGCCAGCAGTTTCCGTCCGACCCAGGAGCTGTTTTTT. It translates to CASSFRPTQELFF. The variable domain in full, completed from reference TRBV28 and TRBJ2-2, reads DVKVTQSSRYLVKRTGEKVFLECVQDMDHENMFWYRQDPGLGLRLIYFSYDVKMKEKGDIPEGYSVSREKKERFSLILESASTNQTSMYLCASSFRPTQELFFGEGSRLTVL.

The chain employs TRBV20-1 and TRBJ2-1, with no clear D. Germline V gene sequence: CDR1 DFQATT, CDR2 SNEGSKA (reference sequence). Trimming pared 4 bases from V and 12 bases from J, leaving 10 bases between. CDR3 length equals 10 residues. The CDR3 protein is CSAIRWGQFF. CDR3 nucleotides: TGCAGTGCTATCCGATGGGGGCAGTTCTTC.

J is TRBJ2-7 and V is TRBV7-2; the match to TRBD1 covers 7 bases. V lost 4 bases to trimming and J lost 3 bases; unmatched junction nucleotides: 6. Germline values: CDR1 SGHTA, CDR2 FQGNSA. The CDR3 is 14 amino acids. DNA of the CDR3: TGTGCCAGCAGCTCCGGAACAGGGGTCTACGAGCAGTACTTC. Residues: CASSSGTGVYEQYF.

The chain links TRBV5-8 to TRBJ2-4, with TRBD2 as a possible D gene (5 bases). There are 16 residues in the CDR3. CDR1 and CDR2 from the germline V gene are SGHTS and YDEGEE. V was cut by 0 bases and J by 1 base, with 11 bases left in between. The CDR3: CASSLAWGVAKNIQYF. The CDR3 nucleotides are TGTGCCAGCAGCTTGGCCTGGGGAGTGGCCAAAAACATTCAGTACTTC.

The chain carries TRBV27 and TRBJ1-6, with 7 bases identical to TRBD1. The trim removed 2 bases at V and 7 bases at J, leaving 5 bases unmatched. The CDR3 runs to 15 residues. The germline gives CDR1 MNHEY, CDR2 SMNVEV (reference sequence). CDR3 region: CASSLAGTENSPLHF. The CDR3 DNA follows: TGTGCCAGCAGTTTAGCCGGGACAGAAAATTCACCCCTCCACTTT.

This clone was detected once. The rearrangement uses TRBV2 and TRBJ2-1, with 7 bases aligning to TRBD2. V lost 5 bases, J lost 5 bases, and 6 bases stayed unmatched. The CDR3 length is 14 residues. CDR1 SNHLY and CDR2 FYNNEI come from the germline V gene. The CDR3 DNA reads TGTGCCAGCAGTTTCGGGAGGCATGACAATGAGCAGTTCTTC. As protein: CASSFGRHDNEQFF.

The gene calls are TRBV7-2 and TRBJ2-1; D gene ambiguous. Germline V lookup: CDR1 SGHTA, CDR2 FQGNSA. The CDR3 has 14 amino acids. With 7 bases removed from V and 6 bases from J, the gap between germline ends came to 16 bases. The CDR3 nucleotides are TGTGCCAGCACCCTCAACCGGGCCATCAATGAGCAGTTCTTC. This codes for CASTLNRAINEQFF.

This chain links TRBV19 with TRBJ1-4, with D possibly TRBD1 on 6 matching bases. Trimming pared 3 bases from V and 5 bases from J, leaving 13 bases between. This CDR3 is 15 amino acids long. CDR1 LNHDA and CDR2 SQIVND come from the germline V gene (reference sequence). CDR3 DNA: TGTGCCAGTAGTATCGGAGGGGGGCGGAATGAAAAACTGTTTTTT. Protein sequence: CASSIGGGRNEKLFF.

The rearrangement joins TRBV30 to TRBJ2-6; 8 bases are shared with TRBD2. Germline CDR1 reads GTSNPN; CDR2 reads SVGIG (reference sequence). J lost 1 base, V lost 2 bases, and 13 bases had no gene match. CDR3 size: 19 residues. The CDR3 DNA is TGTGCCTGGAGTCCCGTGGGCAGCGGGAGTTTGTCTGGGGCCAACGTCCTGACTTTC. As protein: CAWSPVGSGSLSGANVLTF.

This chain uses TRBV4-1 with TRBJ1-3; TRBD1 might be the D (6 bases). Germline lookup yields CDR1 MGHRA and CDR2 YSYEKL. CDR3 length: 14 amino acids. Trimming removed 2 bases at V and 4 bases at J, with 9 bases between. The CDR3 sequence is CASSQQGTGNTIYF. The CDR3 DNA reads as TGCGCCAGCAGCCAACAGGGGACCGGAAACACCATATATTTT.

Here the CDR3 reads CSVATSGRYSEQFF. The CDR3, as DNA: TGCAGCGTGGCGACTAGCGGGAGATATAGTGAGCAGTTCTTC. This chain connects TRBV29-1 to TRBJ2-1; 12 bases match TRBD2. With 6 bases clipped from V and 9 bases from J, the junction kept 9 bases outside the gene matches. The length of the CDR3 is 14 residues. From germline, CDR1 is SQVTM and CDR2 ANQGSEA.

The chain is built from TRBV7-8 and TRBJ2-7, with TRBD1 matching over 7 bases. Germline values: CDR1 SGHVS, CDR2 FQNEAQ. The CDR3 is 14 residues long. The ends lost 1 base at V and 2 bases at J; junction bases unmatched: 2. The CDR3 sequence is CASSLGGTAYEQYF. Here the CDR3 DNA reads TGTGCCAGCAGCTTAGGGGGGACAGCCTACGAGCAGTACTTC.

The table lists this clone with a count of one. The chain employs TRBV28 and TRBJ1-1; D is undetermined. The germline gives CDR1 MDHEN, CDR2 SYDVKM. Trimming pared 3 bases from V and 1 base from J, leaving 9 bases between. The CDR3 sequence is 14 residues long. The CDR3 loop is CASSFGGPNTEAFF. CDR3 coding DNA: TGTGCCAGCAGTTTCGGAGGGCCGAACACTGAAGCTTTCTTT.

The CDR3 nucleotides are TGCGCCAGCAGCCACACGGCCGGGACTAGGGTGTACAATGAGCAGTTCTTC. Protein product: CASSHTAGTRVYNEQFF. The genes are TRBV4-1 and TRBJ2-1, with TRBD2 matching 8 bases. CDR1 and CDR2 from the germline V gene are MGHRA and YSYEKL. The CDR3 consists of 17 residues. V dropped 3 bases and J dropped 4; count of bases not matched to a gene: 11.

This clone showed up just once. The chain is built from TRBV10-3 and TRBJ1-1; D remains unclear. The CDR3 is 14 residues long. V gave up 0 bases and J gave up 5 bases, with 10 bases separating them. Germline assignment: CDR1 ENHRY and CDR2 SYGVKD. DNA of the CDR3: TGTGCCATCAGTGAGTCTGGAGGGAGGACTGAAGCTTTCTTT. Residues: CAISESGGRTEAFF.

The rearrangement joins TRBV29-1 to TRBJ2-7; D gene unclear. This CDR3 has 13 amino acids. Germline CDR1 reads SQVTM; CDR2 reads ANQGSEA. V was cut by 2 bases and J by 5 bases, with 13 bases left in between. CDR3 coding DNA: TGCAGCGTTGAAATGGCTATGTGGAACGAGCAGTACTTC. Translating it yields CSVEMAMWNEQYF.

The V gene is TRBV7-3, the J gene TRBJ2-1, with no clear D. V was pared by 2 bases and J by 5 bases, with 13 bases between. This CDR3 region has 15 residues. CDR1 SGHTA and CDR2 FQGTGA come from the germline V gene. The CDR3 spells CASSLYGLENNEQFF. CDR3 sequence (DNA): TGTGCCAGCAGCTTATACGGCCTAGAGAACAATGAGCAGTTCTTC.

V gene TRBV20-1 combines with J gene TRBJ2-1, with 8 bases that match TRBD2. V dropped 3 bases and J dropped 13; count of bases not matched to a gene: 14. The CDR3 length is 14 residues. Germline values: CDR1 DFQATT, CDR2 SNEGSKA (reference sequence). The CDR3 spells CSASPRGRTSFQFF. DNA for the CDR3: TGCAGTGCTAGTCCCCGGGGGAGGACTAGCTTCCAGTTCTTC.

V gene TRBV18 combines with J gene TRBJ2-1; 10 bases agree with TRBD1. The germline V gene encodes CDR1 KGHSH and CDR2 LQKENI. This CDR3 spans 15 amino acids. Trimming cost V 0 bases and J 7 bases; bases outside gene matches: 3. The CDR3 protein is CASSPPTGGGNEQFF. As DNA, the CDR3 is TGTGCCAGCTCACCACCGACAGGGGGCGGAAATGAGCAGTTCTTC.

This sequence joins TRBV27 and TRBJ2-1; 14 bases line up with TRBD2. V dropped 5 bases and J dropped 9; count of bases not matched to a gene: 12. Germline assignment: CDR1 MNHEY and CDR2 SMNVEV (reference sequence). This CDR3 is 17 amino acids long. CDR3 DNA sequence: TGTGCCAGCAGTAAAGCCCACGGGACTAGCGGGAGCGTTGAGCAGTTCTTC. Its translation: CASSKAHGTSGSVEQFF.